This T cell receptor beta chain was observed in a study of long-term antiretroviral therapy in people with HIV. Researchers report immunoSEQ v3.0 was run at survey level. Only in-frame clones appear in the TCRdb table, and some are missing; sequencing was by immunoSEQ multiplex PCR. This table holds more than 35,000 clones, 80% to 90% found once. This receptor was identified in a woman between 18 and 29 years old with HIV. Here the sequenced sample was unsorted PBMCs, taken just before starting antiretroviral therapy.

Here the CDR3 reads CASSHGTGPDTQYF. For the CDR3, the DNA is TGCGCCAGCAGCCATGGGACAGGGCCGGATACGCAGTATTTT. This chain links TRBV5-1 with TRBJ2-3, with 9 bases aligning to TRBD1. Germline CDR1 SGHRS, CDR2 YFSETQ. V lost 4 bases, J lost 6 bases, and 6 bases stayed unmatched. The length of the CDR3 is 14 residues.